The sequence of this T cell receptor beta chain was determined in a study of blood T cell repertoires in COVID-19. The CDR3 covers 15 residues. The V end was cut by 5 bases, the J end by 2 bases, with 13 bases between. CDR1 and CDR2 (germline): MNHEY, SVGAGI. Some clones are missing from TCRdb's copy, which holds only in-frame ones; the method was immunoSEQ multiplex PCR. The table includes about 250,000 clones, 87% detected once. Sequenced input: peripheral blood. The rearrangement joins TRBV6-5 to TRBJ1-5, with D possibly matching TRBD1 (6 bases). The receptor was derived from a man aged 18 to 29 with active or convalescent COVID-19. The CDR3 DNA is TGTGCCAGCAGTAACCGGGGGGCGGGCAATCAGCCCCAGCATTTT. Its protein is CASSNRGAGNQPQHF.